Described below is a single T cell receptor (beta chain) sequence and its context. This sample is drawn from a study of T cell changes during pregnancy in multiple sclerosis. Assay: immunoSEQ multiplex PCR; the TCRdb copy retains only in-frame clones and omits some. The data show over 55,000 clones, approximately 94% seen once. Germline CDR1 is SNHLY and CDR2 is FYNNEI. The CDR3 totals 14 residues. The germline V and J ends were trimmed by 7 bases and 2 bases, with 14 bases remaining between them. The receptor was derived from a female donor with multiple sclerosis, enrolled in a pregnancy study. Sequenced here: CD8+ T cells from peripheral blood mononuclear cells, sampled in the third trimester of pregnancy. The rearrangement joins TRBV2 to TRBJ2-5, with D tentatively TRBD2 (6 bases). The DNA of the CDR3 is TGTGCCAGCAAGGAGGGACTCATTCAAGAGACCCAGTACTTC. This sequence encodes CASKEGLIQETQYF.